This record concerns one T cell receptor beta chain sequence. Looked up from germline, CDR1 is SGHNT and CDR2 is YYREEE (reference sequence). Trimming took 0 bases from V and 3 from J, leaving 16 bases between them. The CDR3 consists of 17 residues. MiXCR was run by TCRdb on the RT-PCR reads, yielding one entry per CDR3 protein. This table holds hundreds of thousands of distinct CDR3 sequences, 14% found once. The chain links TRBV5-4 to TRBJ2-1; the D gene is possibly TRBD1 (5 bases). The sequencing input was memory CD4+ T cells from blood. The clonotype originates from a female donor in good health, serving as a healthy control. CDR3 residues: CASSLAPGASLYNEQFF. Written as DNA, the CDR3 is TGTGCCAGCAGCTTGGCCCCTGGGGCTTCACTCTACAATGAGCAGTTCTTC.